These T cell receptor beta chains were read from a single sample in a study of regulatory T cells in long-lasting Graves disease. TCRdb called the multiplex PCR reads again in MiXCR, with one record for every CDR3 protein. The data show about 470,000 distinct CDR3 sequences, roughly 16% seen once. The same data also contributed to another study, on T cells in Graves' hyperthyroidism and ophthalmopathy.

The source was peripheral blood mononuclear cells (PBMCs), collected at new diagnosis, from a patient treated with antithyroid drugs. These receptors were collected from a man aged 40-49 years with Graves disease. CDR3s leave out the opening cysteine and the closing phenylalanine or tryptophan. The order of the fields is D gene, J gene, V gene, CDR3 protein. A D gene is named only where the DNA matches it firmly.

>.|TRBJ1-2|TRBV30
AWTGGSDYGYT
>TRBD2|TRBJ2-7|TRBV6-1
ASSPIGLAQRVEQY
>TRBD1|TRBJ1-6|TRBV7-8
ASSKGTGDSPLH
>TRBD1|TRBJ1-1|TRBV13
ASSFGQGGSTEAF
>.|TRBJ2-6|TRBV28
ASSQDTGFRANVLT
>.|TRBJ2-1|TRBV12-3/TRBV12-4
ASSFGQSSYNEQF
>.|TRBJ2-2|TRBV5-6
ASRLLLDSSDTGELF
>.|TRBJ1-5|TRBV6-5
ASSYSSPGAIGQPQH
>TRBD2|TRBJ2-2|TRBV20-1
SARGAGATNTGELF
>TRBD2|TRBJ2-7|TRBV9
ASGTTPYEQY
>TRBD2|TRBJ2-3|TRBV30
AWSGGTSGSYTDTQY
>.|TRBJ2-2|TRBV20-1
SARENTGELF
>.|TRBJ1-5|TRBV28
ASSGVVQPQH
>.|TRBJ2-3|TRBV9
ASSQRTGTSTDTQY
>TRBD2|TRBJ2-1|TRBV7-2
ASTVRAGDPYNEQF
>.|TRBJ2-7|TRBV19
ASSIRTASYEQY
>.|TRBJ2-1|TRBV11-3
ASSAGQPEQF
>TRBD2|TRBJ2-1|TRBV30
AWSGLADYNEQF
>.|TRBJ1-2|TRBV20-1
SAVGQNYGYT
>TRBD1|TRBJ2-7|TRBV18
ASSPRTGGIGEQY
>.|TRBJ2-5|TRBV20-1
SAPRQNAETQY
>.|TRBJ2-7|TRBV7-9
ASSRAPPRRGHSCEQY
>.|TRBJ1-2|TRBV14
ASSPPGQTNYGYT
>TRBD1|TRBJ1-5|TRBV20-1
SATPGQGSQPQH
>.|TRBJ2-6|TRBV5-4
ASSPPGANVLT
>TRBD2|TRBJ2-7|TRBV28
ASSSGQRLLAGGPEQY
>.|TRBJ2-3|TRBV9
ASSVSVDSTDTQY
>TRBD2|TRBJ2-2|TRBV6-1
ASRHPGRADTGELF